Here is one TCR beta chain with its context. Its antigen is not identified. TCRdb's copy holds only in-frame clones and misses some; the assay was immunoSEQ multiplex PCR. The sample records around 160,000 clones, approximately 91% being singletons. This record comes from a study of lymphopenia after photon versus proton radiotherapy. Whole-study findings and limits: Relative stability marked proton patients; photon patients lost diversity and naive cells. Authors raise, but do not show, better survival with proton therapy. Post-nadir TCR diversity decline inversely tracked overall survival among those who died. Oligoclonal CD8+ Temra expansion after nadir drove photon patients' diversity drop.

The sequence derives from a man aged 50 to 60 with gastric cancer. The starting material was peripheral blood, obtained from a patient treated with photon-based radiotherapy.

The CDR3, as DNA: TGTGCCAGCAGCCCCGGGCGAGTTCAAGAGACCCAGTACTTC. It yields the protein CASSPGRVQETQYF. The chain couples TRBV7-9 to TRBJ2-5, with D unclear. Germline CDR1 reads SEHNR; CDR2 reads FQNEAQ (reference sequence). This CDR3 has 14 amino acids. Trimming shortened V by 5 bases and J by 2 bases, and 12 bases separated the two germline ends.